The 27 T cell receptor beta chains below come from one sample, sequenced in a study of Ad26.COV2.S vaccination and SARS-CoV-2 variants. Treatment described: around 19 received Ad26.COV2.S at low or high dose, single or two shots; about 5 received placebo; per-sample allocation not given. Sampling was done on day 63 after the first vaccine or placebo injection. The assay was immunoSEQ multiplex PCR, and TCRdb's table has in-frame clones only and misses some. This table has 300,000 to 350,000 clones, over 80% appearing once. Material: peripheral blood, obtained in a trial of Ad26.COV2.S vaccine versus placebo. The receptors were sampled from a person aged 18-65 years who received the Ad26.COV2.S COVID-19 vaccine or a placebo.

The chain links TRBV29-1 to TRBJ2-5; D gene ambiguous. The CDR3 consists of 13 residues. The V end was cut by 4 bases, the J end by 2 bases, with 11 bases between. CDR1 and CDR2 (germline): SQVTM, ANQGSEA. Written as DNA, the CDR3 is TGCAGCGTTGTGACGAACCTTCAAGAGACCCAGTACTTC. Translating gives CSVVTNLQETQYF. The full variable domain, rest sourced from reference TRBV29-1 and TRBJ2-5, is SAVISQKPSRDICQRGTSLTIQCQVDSQVTMMFWYRQQPGQSLTLIATANQGSEATYESGFVIDKFPISRPNLTFSTLTVSNMSPEDSSIYLCSVVTNLQETQYFGPGTRLLVL.

This clone was detected only a few times. The chain employs TRBV29-1 and TRBJ2-3, with D unresolved. CDR1 SQVTM and CDR2 ANQGSEA come from the germline V gene. CDR3 length: 10 amino acids. V gave up 7 bases and J gave up 1 base, with 3 bases separating them. Here the CDR3 DNA reads TGCAGCGGGGGCACAGATACGCAGTATTTT. Protein sequence: CSGGTDTQYF.

The rearrangement links TRBV12-3 or TRBV12-4 to TRBJ1-1, with D possibly TRBD1 on 5 matching bases. Trimming took off 7 bases at V and 0 bases at J, with 9 bases between the two ends. The CDR3 is 13 residues long. In DNA form, the CDR3 reads TGTGCCAGCACTAGACAGTTGAACACTGAAGCTTTCTTT. It encodes CASTRQLNTEAFF.

V usage is TRBV11-3 and J usage is TRBJ2-1, with a tentative D call TRBD2 (6 bases). Germline CDR1 reads SGHNT; CDR2 reads YENEEA. Between the trimmed V and J ends, which lost 5 bases and 5 bases, there was a span of 7 bases. This CDR3 has 12 amino acids. The CDR3 DNA sequence: TGTGCCAGCAGCGGGAGGAACAATGAGCAGTTCTTC. Amino acid sequence: CASSGRNNEQFF. Full variable domain (outside the CDR3, taken from reference TRBV11-3 and TRBJ2-1): EAGVVQSPRYKIIEKKQPVAFWCNPISGHNTLYWYLQNLGQGPELLIRYENEEAVDDSQLPKDRFSAERLKGVDSTLKIQPAELGDSAVYLCASSGRNNEQFFGPGTRLTVL.

CDR3 bases: TGTGCCAGCAGTTTATTTGGACCTAATGAGCAGTTCTTC. This gives the protein CASSLFGPNEQFF. V is TRBV27 and J is TRBJ2-1; D remains ambiguous. V lost 1 base and J lost 7, with 8 bases in between. CDR1 is MNHEY, CDR2 SMNVEV, per germline (reference sequence). This CDR3 spans 13 amino acids.

This rearrangement joins TRBV6-5 to TRBJ2-7, with 10 nucleotides matching TRBD1. The V gene end was trimmed by 6 bases and the J gene end by 4 bases; junction bases not matched to a gene: 9. CDR3 length equals 15 residues. CDR1 and CDR2 (germline): MNHEY, SVGAGI. This CDR3 reads CASSLGQGLVYEQYF. The CDR3 DNA reads TGTGCCAGCAGCCTGGGACAGGGGTTAGTATACGAGCAGTACTTC.

This clone was counted only a few times. V is TRBV6-5 and J is TRBJ2-1; 7 bases are a match to TRBD2. The CDR3 consists of 13 residues. The V and J ends lost 9 bases and 5 bases, in that order; junction bases with no gene match: 7. CDR1 and CDR2 from the germline V gene are MNHEY and SVGAGI. In DNA, the CDR3 is TGTGCCAGTAACTGGGGGGGTAACAATGAGCAGTTCTTC. It specifies CASNWGGNNEQFF.

This chain joins TRBV4-1 and TRBJ1-1, with D possibly TRBD1 on 5 matching bases. This CDR3 comprises 17 residues. The V and J ends lost 4 bases and 5 bases respectively, with 23 bases between them. CDR1 and CDR2 (germline): MGHRA, YSYEKL. The CDR3 sequence is CASSRKSQGRGETEAFF. The CDR3 region has the DNA TGCGCCAGCAGCCGAAAGAGTCAGGGAAGAGGGGAGACTGAAGCTTTCTTT.

The CDR3 DNA reads as TGCGCCAGCGGCGAGCGGGGAGCGGGCACAGATACGCAGTATTTT. This codes for CASGERGAGTDTQYF. The genes are TRBV10-1 and TRBJ2-3; TRBD2 matches at 7 bases. Germline V gene data show CDR1 as WNHNN and CDR2 as SYGVQD (reference sequence). This CDR3 is 15 amino acids long. V lost 8 bases, J lost 1 base, and 9 bases stayed unmatched.

V is TRBV28 and J is TRBJ2-7, with 10 bases aligning to TRBD2. The CDR3 extends over 16 amino acids. Germline V gene sequence: CDR1 MDHEN, CDR2 SYDVKM. V lost 0 bases and J lost 9; bases outside the gene matches: 11. The CDR3 sequence: CASSLWAAGGVYLQYF. CDR3 DNA: TGTGCCAGCAGTTTATGGGCAGCGGGGGGGGTCTACTTGCAGTACTTC.

Here the CDR3 reads CASSFDRNQPQHF. CDR3 coding DNA: TGTGCCAGCAGCTTTGACAGAAATCAGCCCCAGCATTTT. The chain has TRBV7-2 and TRBJ1-5, with a weak D call TRBD1 (5 bases). The CDR3 runs 13 residues. The V gene's germline CDR1 is SGHTA and CDR2 FQGNSA. V lost 3 bases and J lost 4, with 7 bases in between. Full variable domain (rest looked up from reference TRBV7-2 and TRBJ1-5): GAGVSQSPSNKVTEKGKDVELRCDPISGHTALYWYRQSLGQGLEFLIYFQGNSAPDKSGLPSDRFSAERTGGSVSTLTIQRTQQEDSAVYLCASSFDRNQPQHFGDGTRLSIL.

CDR3 sequence reads: CASSPRPRGNTEAFF. In DNA, the CDR3 is TGTGCCAGCAGTCCCCGCCCGCGGGGGAACACTGAAGCTTTCTTT. The V gene is TRBV28, the J gene TRBJ1-1; D gene unclear. Germline values: CDR1 MDHEN, CDR2 SYDVKM. The V end lost 5 bases, the J end lost 1 base, and 14 bases lay between the germline ends. This CDR3 is 15 amino acids long.

J is TRBJ1-5 and V is TRBV27, with D possibly matching TRBD1 (5 bases). The length of the CDR3 is 17 residues. Germline CDR1 is MNHEY and CDR2 is SMNVEV (reference sequence). The ends were cut back, 8 bases at V and 6 bases at J, with 26 bases in the middle. The CDR3 loop reads CASGALGAGTSFQPQHF. CDR3 in DNA: TGTGCCAGCGGGGCTTTAGGAGCGGGGACGTCCTTTCAGCCCCAGCATTTT.

The chain employs TRBV4-2 and TRBJ1-2, with 7 positions matching TRBD1. CDR1 and CDR2 (germline): LGHNA, YNFKEQ. Losses at the gene ends were 6 bases for V and 6 bases for J; bases not matched to a gene: 7. There are 13 residues in the CDR3. The chain's CDR3 is CASSPRQGDGYTF. The DNA for the CDR3 is TGTGCCAGCAGTCCCCGACAGGGTGATGGCTACACCTTC.

The V call is TRBV30, the J call TRBJ1-4, with D hard to call. This CDR3 is built from 11 residues. V dropped 1 base and J dropped 10 bases, with 7 bases sitting between them. Germline V gives CDR1 GTSNPN, CDR2 SVGIG (reference sequence). The CDR3 nucleotides read TGTGCCTGGAGTGAAAAAGTAAAACTGTTTTTT. As protein: CAWSEKVKLFF.

The rearrangement uses TRBV2 and TRBJ2-7; TRBD1 agrees at 10 bases. The CDR3 has 15 amino acids. J gave up 6 bases and V 6 bases, and 11 bases lay outside the gene matches. Germline CDR1 reads SNHLY; CDR2 reads FYNNEI. The CDR3 coding sequence is TGTGCCAGCAGCTACCAGGACAGGGGGTACCGCGAGCAGTACTTC. Amino acids: CASSYQDRGYREQYF.

V usage is TRBV28 and J usage is TRBJ1-6, with unresolved D. V shed 2 bases and J shed 0 bases, with 8 bases lying between them. The CDR3 consists of 16 residues. The germline V gene has CDR1 MDHEN and CDR2 SYDVKM. CDR3 bases: TGTGCCAGCAGTTTAACGGGGAACTCCTATAATTCACCCCTCCACTTT. Translation: CASSLTGNSYNSPLHF.

The genes are TRBV3-1 (or the pseudogene TRBV3-2) and TRBJ1-2; 7 bases agree with TRBD1. The CDR3 has 14 residues. Germline V gene sequence: CDR1 LGHDT, CDR2 YNNKEL (reference sequence). After removal of 1 base from V and 6 bases from J, the junction contained 5 bases not matched to a gene. Written as DNA, the CDR3 is TGTGCCAGCAGCCAAGGACAGGGCTGGCATGGCTACACCTTC. Translated: CASSQGQGWHGYTF.

This clone was observed once. This chain joins TRBV12-3 or TRBV12-4 and TRBJ1-2; D unclear. The CDR3 has 12 residues. V gave up 3 bases and J gave up 8 bases, with 10 bases separating them. CDR3 bases: TGTGCCAGCAGTTTGTGGGGAAGCGGCTACACCTTC. Translating gives CASSLWGSGYTF.

This chain uses TRBV7-9 with TRBJ2-1; tentatively, D is TRBD2 (6 bases). Trimming took off 5 bases at V and 9 bases at J, with 8 bases between the two ends. The CDR3 contains 11 residues. Germline V gene data show CDR1 as SEHNR and CDR2 as FQNEAQ (reference sequence). The CDR3 region is CASSPAGEQFF. In DNA, the CDR3 is TGTGCCAGCAGCCCAGCGGGTGAGCAGTTCTTC.

The gene calls are TRBV29-1 and TRBJ2-7, with TRBD1 identical over 9 bases. CDR3 length: 12 residues. CDR1 is SQVTM, CDR2 ANQGSEA, per germline. Trimming took 6 bases from V and 7 from J; bases not matched to a gene: 7. CDR3 residues: CSVADRGGEQYF. For the CDR3, the DNA is TGCAGCGTGGCGGACAGGGGCGGAGAGCAGTACTTC.

This clone has only a few counts. The chain recombines TRBV2 with TRBJ2-3; tentative D call: TRBD1 (6 bases). Germline CDR1 SNHLY, CDR2 FYNNEI. Trimming shortened V by 7 bases and J by 3 bases, and 17 bases separated the two germline ends. This CDR3 is 15 amino acids long. CDR3 DNA: TGTGCCAGCACCCAGGGGCCAAGGGGGACAGATACGCAGTATTTT. Translating it yields CASTQGPRGTDTQYF.

The chain uses TRBV19 and TRBJ1-3; D remains ambiguous. The CDR3 totals 16 residues. Trimming pared 3 bases from V and 0 bases from J, leaving 12 bases between. Germline lookup yields CDR1 LNHDA and CDR2 SQIVND (reference sequence). This chain's CDR3 is CASSIIPGNSGNTIYF. CDR3 nucleotide sequence: TGTGCCAGTAGTATCATCCCCGGGAACTCTGGAAACACCATATATTTT.

The gene calls are TRBV11-2 and TRBJ2-1, with D tentatively TRBD2 (5 bases). CDR1 is SGHAT and CDR2 is FQNNGV in the germline V gene. V gave up 5 bases and J gave up 1 base, with 12 bases separating them. The CDR3 has 15 amino acids. The CDR3 DNA reads as TGTGCCAGCAGCCCCTCGACGGGATCCTACAATGAGCAGTTCTTC. It yields the protein CASSPSTGSYNEQFF.

The chain employs TRBV13 and TRBJ2-5; 10 bases align to TRBD2. The CDR3 is 17 amino acids. CDR1 PRHDT and CDR2 FYEKMQ come from the germline V gene (reference sequence). The V and J ends lost 4 bases and 5 bases, in that order; junction bases with no gene match: 13. CDR3 residues: CASSSGWVAGGWETQYF. In DNA, the CDR3 is TGTGCCAGCAGCTCCGGATGGGTAGCGGGGGGATGGGAGACCCAGTACTTC.

The gene calls are TRBV21-1 and TRBJ1-3; TRBD1, the table's D call, was not compared with the DNA. TRBV21-1 is designated a pseudogene. The length of the CDR3 is 18 residues. Written as DNA, the CDR3 is TGTGCCAGCAGCAAAGTTACACAGACCGTACCCTCTGGAAACACCATATATTTT. Its translation: CASSKVTQTVPSGNTIYF.

The chain has TRBV9 and TRBJ2-1; TRBD1 might be the D (6 bases). Germline V lookup: CDR1 SGDLS, CDR2 YYNGEE. CDR3 length: 16 amino acids. The V end was cut by 4 bases, the J end by 4 bases, with 18 bases between. The CDR3 DNA sequence: TGTGCCAGCAGCACCGCCCTAGTGGGGGCTTACAATGAGCAGTTCTTC. Amino acid sequence: CASSTALVGAYNEQFF.